Listed here are 2 T cell receptor beta chains from one sample, sequenced in a study of T cell changes during pregnancy in multiple sclerosis. Measured with immunoSEQ multiplex PCR; TCRdb has only the in-frame clones, and not every one. This sample carries about 36,000 clones, 90% to 95% of them seen once, and the ten largest clones take around 0.47%. The sample was CD4+ T cells from peripheral blood mononuclear cells, taken in the second trimester of pregnancy. The receptors come from a female donor in good health, enrolled as a control in a pregnancy study.

This clone was seen more than once but under ten times. The chain couples TRBV2 to TRBJ2-7, with D perhaps TRBD2 (6 bases). Germline V gives CDR1 SNHLY, CDR2 FYNNEI. The CDR3 is 15 amino acids. V gave up 6 bases and J gave up 2 bases, with 17 bases separating them. The CDR3 loop reads CASREVGLTPYEQYF. The DNA for the CDR3 is TGTGCCAGCAGAGAGGTGGGACTCACGCCCTACGAGCAGTACTTC.

This rearrangement joins TRBV6-5 to TRBJ2-1; TRBD2 might be the D (5 bases). From germline, CDR1 is MNHEY and CDR2 SVGAGI. This CDR3 spans 14 amino acids. Trimming left V 4 bases short and J 12 bases short, with 19 bases between. Here the CDR3 reads CASSSRLAQKGQFF. The CDR3 DNA sequence: TGTGCCAGCAGTTCCAGGCTAGCACAGAAGGGGCAGTTCTTC.